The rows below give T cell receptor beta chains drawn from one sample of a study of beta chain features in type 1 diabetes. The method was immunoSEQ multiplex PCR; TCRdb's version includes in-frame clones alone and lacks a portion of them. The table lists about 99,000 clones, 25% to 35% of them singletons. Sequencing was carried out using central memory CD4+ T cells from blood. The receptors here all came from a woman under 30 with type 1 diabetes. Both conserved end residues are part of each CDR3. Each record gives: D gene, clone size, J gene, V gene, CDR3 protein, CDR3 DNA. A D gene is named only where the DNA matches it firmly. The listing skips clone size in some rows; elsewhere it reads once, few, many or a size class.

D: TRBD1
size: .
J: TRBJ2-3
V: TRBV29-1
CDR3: CSVSPPGQGRTDTQYF
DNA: TGCAGCGTCTCGCCTCCGGGACAGGGACGCACAGATACGCAGTATTTT

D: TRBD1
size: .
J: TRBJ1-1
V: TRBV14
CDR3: CASSQGQATEAFF
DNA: TGTGCCAGCAGCCAGGGACAGGCGACTGAAGCTTTCTTT

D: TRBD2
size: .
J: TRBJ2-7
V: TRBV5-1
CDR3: CASSTTSGGNYEQYF
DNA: TGCGCCAGCAGCACGACTAGCGGGGGAAACTACGAGCAGTACTTC

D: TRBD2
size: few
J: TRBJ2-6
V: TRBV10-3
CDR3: CAISGEGRSGANVLTF
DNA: TGTGCCATCAGTGGGGAGGGGAGGTCTGGGGCCAACGTCCTGACTTTC

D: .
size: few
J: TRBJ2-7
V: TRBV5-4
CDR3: CASSSGFYEQYF
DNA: TGTGCCAGCAGCTCGGGATTTTACGAGCAGTACTTC

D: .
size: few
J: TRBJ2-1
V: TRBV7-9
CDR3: CAQGQYSYNEQFF
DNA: TGTGCCCAAGGACAATACTCCTACAATGAGCAGTTCTTC

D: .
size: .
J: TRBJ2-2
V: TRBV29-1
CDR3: CSVEEGRVGTGELFF
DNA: TGCAGCGTTGAGGAGGGGCGCGTTGGAACCGGGGAGCTGTTTTTT

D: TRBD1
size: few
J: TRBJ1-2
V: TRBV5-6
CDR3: CASSRPGGNYGYTF
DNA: TGTGCCAGCAGCCGGCCAGGGGGCAACTATGGCTACACCTTC

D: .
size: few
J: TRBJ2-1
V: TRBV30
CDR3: CASQQDSTYNEQFF
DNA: TGTGCCTCCCAACAGGATTCAACTTACAATGAGCAGTTCTTC

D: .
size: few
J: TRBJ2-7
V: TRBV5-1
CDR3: CASSLAEHREQYF
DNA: TGCGCCAGCAGCTTGGCTGAGCATCGGGAGCAGTACTTC

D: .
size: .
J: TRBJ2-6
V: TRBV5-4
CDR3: CASSIDRSRGGANVLTF
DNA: TGTGCCAGCAGCATAGACAGGTCCAGGGGCGGGGCCAACGTCCTGACTTTC

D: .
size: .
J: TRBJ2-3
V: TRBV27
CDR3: CASRGRGDTQYF
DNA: TGTGCCAGCAGGGGGAGGGGGGATACGCAGTATTTT

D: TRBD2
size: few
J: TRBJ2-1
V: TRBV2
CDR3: CASRGLAGTSSYNEQFF
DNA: TGTGCCAGCAGAGGACTAGCGGGAACGAGCTCCTACAATGAGCAGTTCTTC

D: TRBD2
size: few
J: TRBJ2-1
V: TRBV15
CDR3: CATSRGETSGGYNEQFF
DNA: TGTGCCACCAGCAGAGGAGAAACTAGCGGGGGGTACAATGAGCAGTTCTTC

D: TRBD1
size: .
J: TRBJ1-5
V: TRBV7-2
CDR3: CASSSGQGIGQPQHF
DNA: TGTGCCAGCAGCTCAGGACAGGGCATCGGGCAGCCCCAGCATTTT

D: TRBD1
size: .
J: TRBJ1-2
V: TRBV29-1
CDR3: CSVGRDRGLYGYTF
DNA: TGCAGCGTTGGGAGGGACAGGGGGCTCTATGGCTACACCTTC

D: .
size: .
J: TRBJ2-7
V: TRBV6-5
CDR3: CASSYSFGLDYEQYF
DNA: TGTGCCAGCAGTTACTCGTTCGGACTCGACTACGAGCAGTACTTC

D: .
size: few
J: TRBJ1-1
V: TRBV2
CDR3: CASSMEGSTEAFF
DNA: TGTGCCAGCAGTATGGAGGGATCCACTGAAGCTTTCTTT

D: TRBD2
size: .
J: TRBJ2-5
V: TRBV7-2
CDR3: CASSLGASGETQYF
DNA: TGTGCCAGCAGCTTAGGGGCTAGCGGAGAGACCCAGTACTTC

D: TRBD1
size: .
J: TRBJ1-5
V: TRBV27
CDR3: CASSLTATGAGQPQHF
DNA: TGTGCCAGCAGCCTGACCGCGACAGGGGCGGGTCAGCCCCAGCATTTT

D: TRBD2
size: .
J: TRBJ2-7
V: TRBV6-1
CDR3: CASSEWGGLYEQYF
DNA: TGTGCCAGCAGTGAATGGGGGGGACTTTACGAGCAGTACTTC

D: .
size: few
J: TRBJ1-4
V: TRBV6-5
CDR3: CASSYSKRVSEKLFF
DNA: TGTGCCAGCAGTTACTCGAAACGGGTCAGCGAAAAACTGTTTTTT

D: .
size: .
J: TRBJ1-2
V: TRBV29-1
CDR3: CSVALGGGAENYGYTF
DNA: TGCAGCGTTGCCCTGGGCGGGGGGGCGGAAAACTATGGCTACACCTTC

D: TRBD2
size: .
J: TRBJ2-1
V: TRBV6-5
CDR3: CASSRSGMSYNEQFF
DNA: TGTGCCAGCAGTCGTAGCGGGATGTCCTACAATGAGCAGTTCTTC

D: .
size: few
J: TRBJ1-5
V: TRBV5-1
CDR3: CASSMTGIGNQPQHF
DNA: TGCGCCAGCAGCATGACTGGAATCGGCAATCAGCCCCAGCATTTT

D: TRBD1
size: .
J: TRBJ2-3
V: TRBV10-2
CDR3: CASRGTDTDTQYF
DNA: TGCGCCAGCAGGGGGACAGACACAGATACGCAGTATTTT

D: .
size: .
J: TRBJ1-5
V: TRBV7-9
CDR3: CASSCKVIRGCQPQHF
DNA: TGTGCCAGCAGCTGCAAGGTTATCAGGGGTTGTCAGCCCCAGCATTTT

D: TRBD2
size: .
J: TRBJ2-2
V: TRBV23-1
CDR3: CASRGVRLSGELFF
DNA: TGCGCCAGCCGGGGGGTGAGGCTAAGCGGGGAGCTGTTTTTT

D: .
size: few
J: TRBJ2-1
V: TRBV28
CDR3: CASSLMRTGSYNEQFF
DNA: TGTGCCAGCAGTTTGATGCGGACGGGGTCCTACAATGAGCAGTTCTTC

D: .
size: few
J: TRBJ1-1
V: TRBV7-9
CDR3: CASVLTGGTNTEAFF
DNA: TGTGCCAGCGTGCTAACGGGGGGAACGAACACTGAAGCTTTCTTT

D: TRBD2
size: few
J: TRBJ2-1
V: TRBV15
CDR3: CATSRDLASGSVNEQFF
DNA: TGTGCCACCAGCAGAGATCTTGCTAGCGGGAGTGTAAATGAGCAGTTCTTC